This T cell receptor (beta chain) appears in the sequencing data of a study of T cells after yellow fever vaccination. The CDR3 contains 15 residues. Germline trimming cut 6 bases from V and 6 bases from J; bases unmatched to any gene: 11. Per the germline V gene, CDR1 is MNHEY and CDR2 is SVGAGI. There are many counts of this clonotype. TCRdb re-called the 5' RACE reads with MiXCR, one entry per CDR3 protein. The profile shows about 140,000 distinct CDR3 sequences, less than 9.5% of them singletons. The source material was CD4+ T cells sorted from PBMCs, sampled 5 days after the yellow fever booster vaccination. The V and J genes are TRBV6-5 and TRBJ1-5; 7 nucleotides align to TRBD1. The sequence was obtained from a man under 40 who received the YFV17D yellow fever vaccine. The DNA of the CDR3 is TGTGCCAGCAGATCGTCGGCAGGGGGTGTTCAGCCCCAGCATTTT. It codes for CASRSSAGGVQPQHF.